These 31 T cell receptor beta chains were all obtained from the same sample, sequenced in a study of regulatory T cells in long-lasting Graves disease. Arm-PCR of CDR3 regions and iRepertoire HTBI primers were the basis on which TCR beta libraries were built. TCRdb redid the calling of the multiplex PCR reads with MiXCR, one entry per CDR3 protein. Among 350,000 to 500,000 distinct CDR3 sequences listed, around a fifth were seen once. The time point denotes: persistent/refractory GD, antithyroid drugs over 5 years with positive TRAb. Extracted RNA from PBMCs served as the source of the TCR library. The specimen comprised peripheral blood mononuclear cells (PBMCs), sampled when the disease was refractory, from a patient treated with antithyroid drugs. These receptors originate from a female donor with Graves disease.

This clonotype was counted a few times. V usage is TRBV7-9 and J usage is TRBJ2-5, with TRBD1 matching 10 bases. The CDR3 sequence is 19 residues long. V gave up 0 bases and J gave up 1 base; unmatched junction bases: 11. Germline CDR1 and CDR2: SEHNR and FQNEAQ (reference sequence). The CDR3 DNA sequence: TGTGCCAGCAGCTTAGCCGGGTTCGAGGACAGGGGGATCCAAGAGACCCAGTACTTC. Translating gives CASSLAGFEDRGIQETQYF.

In its sample, this clonotype was seen many times. This rearrangement joins TRBV29-1 to TRBJ2-7, with no clear D. Germline V gene sequence: CDR1 SQVTM, CDR2 ANQGSEA. The CDR3 extends over 12 amino acids. The V gene lost 5 bases and the J gene lost 0 bases, with 8 bases spanning the gap. The CDR3 reads CSVQLSSYEQYF. CDR3 nucleotides: TGCAGCGTTCAGCTGAGCTCCTACGAGCAGTACTTC.

This clonotype came up a few times. J is TRBJ2-7 and V is TRBV20-1; D unresolved. Trimming cost V 0 bases and J 3 bases, with 21 bases left between them. Germline CDR1 DFQATT, CDR2 SNEGSKA (reference sequence). This CDR3 region has 17 residues. CDR3 residues: CSARDRPRDTPYYEQYF. The CDR3 bases are TGCAGTGCTAGAGATCGCCCAAGGGATACTCCTTACTACGAGCAGTACTTC.

Many counts were recorded for this clonotype. This chain uses TRBV6-1 with TRBJ2-5; tentatively, D is TRBD1 or TRBD2 (7 bases each). The germline gives CDR1 MNHNS, CDR2 SASEGT. Trimming pared 1 base from V and 4 bases from J, leaving 13 bases between. This CDR3 contains 15 residues. CDR3 in amino acids: CASSEDPGGGETQYF. DNA for the CDR3: TGTGCCAGCAGTGAAGACCCAGGGGGGGGAGAGACCCAGTACTTC.

V usage is TRBV2 and J usage is TRBJ2-1; 7 bases are shared with TRBD2. Trimming removed 6 bases from V and 0 bases from J; junction bases left unmatched: 8. The CDR3 contains 16 residues. Germline CDR1 is SNHLY and CDR2 is FYNNEI. The CDR3 loop reads CASRYTSVSSYNEQFF. The DNA for the CDR3 is TGTGCCAGCAGGTACACTAGCGTTAGCTCCTACAATGAGCAGTTCTTC.

In this sample, this clonotype turned up many times. V gene TRBV28 combines with J gene TRBJ2-7; D unclear. CDR1 MDHEN and CDR2 SYDVKM come from the germline V gene. The CDR3 extends over 12 amino acids. Trimming removed 5 bases from V and 1 base from J, with 6 bases in between. CDR3 amino acids: CASSVTSYEQYF. For the CDR3, the DNA is TGTGCCAGCAGTGTTACTTCCTACGAGCAGTACTTC.

There are a few counts of this clonotype. The junction does not match germline at one end; this may be a read error. This sequence joins TRBV15 and TRBJ1-6; a possible D gene is TRBD1 (5 bases). CDR3 length equals 15 residues. Germline assignment: CDR1 LNHNV and CDR2 YYDKDF (reference sequence). The CDR3 sequence is CATSRGLGVNSPLHF. DNA of the CDR3: TGTGCCACCAGCAGAGGTCTGGGGGTTAATTCCCCCCTCCACTTT. Based on the CDR3 plus reference TRBV15 and TRBJ1-6, the full variable domain is DAMVIQNPRYQVTQFGKPVTLSCSQTLNHNVMYWYQQKSSQAPKLLFHYYDKDFNNEADTPDNFQSRRPNTSFCFLDIRSPGLGDTAMYLCATSRGLGVNSPLHFGNGTRLTVT.

This clonotype was observed a handful of times. This rearrangement joins TRBV10-3 to TRBJ2-6; perhaps TRBD2 as D (6 bases). CDR1 ENHRY and CDR2 SYGVKD come from the germline V gene. The CDR3 is 18 amino acids. Between the trimmed V and J ends, which lost 4 bases and 0 bases, there was a span of 16 bases. The CDR3 DNA reads as TGTGCCATCAGTGGACCCGGGACTGCGGCCTCTGGGGCCAACGTCCTGACTTTC. It codes for CAISGPGTAASGANVLTF.

V is TRBV3-1 and J is TRBJ2-7, with 9 positions matching TRBD1. Germline values: CDR1 LGHDT, CDR2 YNNKEL (reference sequence). The CDR3 totals 15 residues. The V segment lost 3 bases and the J segment 3 bases; nucleotides outside the gene matches: 6. CDR3 sequence reads: CASSQSWTGDYEQYF. Written as DNA, the CDR3 is TGTGCCAGCAGCCAGAGTTGGACAGGGGACTACGAGCAGTACTTC.

This clonotype was detected ten times or more. The chain recombines TRBV20-1 with TRBJ1-1, with 7 positions matching TRBD1. This CDR3 is 15 amino acids long. Germline CDR1 is DFQATT and CDR2 is SNEGSKA (reference sequence). V lost 4 bases, J lost 0 bases, and 8 bases stayed unmatched. CDR3 sequence reads: CSATGQVPMNTEAFF. DNA of the CDR3: TGCAGTGCTACAGGACAGGTCCCTATGAACACTGAAGCTTTCTTT.

This rearrangement joins TRBV28 to TRBJ1-6, with 7 bases that match TRBD1. V gave up 8 bases and J gave up 5 bases; unmatched junction bases: 3. This CDR3 contains 13 residues. In germline, CDR1 is MDHEN, CDR2 SYDVKM. The CDR3: CASRQGNNSPLHF. The CDR3 DNA reads as TGTGCCAGCCGACAGGGAAATAATTCACCCCTCCACTTT.

CDR3 DNA: TGCGCCAGCAGCTTGGATGGCTCAGGTGGAGCCTACAATGAGCAGTTCTTC. It yields the protein CASSLDGSGGAYNEQFF. J is TRBJ2-1 and V is TRBV5-1; no clear D gene. The CDR3 totals 17 residues. Trimming cost V 0 bases and J 2 bases, with 15 bases left between them. Germline V gene lookup returns CDR1 SGHRS and CDR2 YFSETQ.

On this clonotype: A much larger clone lies one base from this, so it may be a read error. The V and J genes are TRBV29-1 and TRBJ2-5; 7 nucleotides agree with TRBD2. Germline lookup yields CDR1 SQVTM and CDR2 ANQGSEA. The CDR3 has 16 residues. The CDR3 here is CSVEVTSDSSWETQHF. The CDR3 nucleotides are TGCAGCGTTGAAGTAACTAGCGATTCCTCATGGGAGACCCAGCACTTC.

This clonotype was found a few times. The chain uses TRBV4-2 and TRBJ1-4; D not resolved. CDR1 is LGHNA and CDR2 is YNFKEQ in the germline V gene. The CDR3 covers 14 residues. Trimming removed 2 bases from V and 6 bases from J, with 10 bases in between. CDR3 region: CASSQLEAHEKLFF. The CDR3 nucleotides are TGTGCCAGCAGCCAATTGGAGGCCCATGAAAAACTGTTTTTT.

This clonotype was recorded at least ten times. This chain connects TRBV20-1 to TRBJ2-5; 9 bases line up with TRBD2. With 3 bases clipped from V and 5 bases from J, the junction kept 7 bases outside the gene matches. The length of the CDR3 is 14 residues. CDR1 and CDR2 from the germline V gene are DFQATT and SNEGSKA (reference sequence). This chain's CDR3 is CSASPLAGAETQYF. The CDR3 DNA sequence: TGCAGTGCTAGCCCACTAGCGGGCGCCGAGACCCAGTACTTC.

This clonotype was counted many times. The chain links TRBV30 to TRBJ1-1; D is uncertain. Deletions cut 4 bases from V and 3 bases from J, with 6 bases between. The CDR3 loop spans 11 amino acids. Germline lookup yields CDR1 GTSNPN and CDR2 SVGIG (reference sequence). The CDR3 region has the DNA TGTGCCTGGATTGGGTACACTGAAGCTTTCTTT. Amino acids: CAWIGYTEAFF. Full variable domain (remainder filled in from reference TRBV30 and TRBJ1-1): SQTIHQWPATLVQPVGSPLSLECTVEGTSNPNLYWYRQAAGRGLQLLFYSVGIGQISSEVPQNLSASRPQDRQFILSSKKLLLSDSGFYLCAWIGYTEAFFGQGTRLTVV.

In this sample, this clonotype turned up many times. The rearrangement joins TRBV6-1 to TRBJ2-4, with D possibly TRBD1 on 6 matching bases. The CDR3 runs to 17 residues. The V end lost 6 bases, the J end lost 3 bases, and 21 bases lay between the germline ends. Germline V gene data show CDR1 as MNHNS and CDR2 as SASEGT. The CDR3 here is CASSATGSRVGKNIQYF. DNA of the CDR3: TGTGCCAGCAGCGCAACAGGGTCTCGGGTTGGCAAAAACATTCAGTACTTC.

As to this clonotype: A far larger clone is off by one base, so a read error is likely. The rearrangement uses TRBV7-9 and TRBJ2-1; tentative D call: TRBD1 (6 bases). The CDR3 has 14 residues. Between the trimmed V and J ends, which lost 5 bases and 11 bases, there was a span of 19 bases. Germline V gives CDR1 SEHNR, CDR2 FQNEAQ (reference sequence). The CDR3 spells CASSGTGLDPKQFF. CDR3 nucleotide sequence: TGTGCCAGCAGCGGCACAGGGTTGGACCCCAAGCAGTTCTTC.

Only a few counts were recorded for this clonotype. The chain carries TRBV19 and TRBJ1-5; D is ambiguous. In germline, CDR1 is LNHDA, CDR2 SQIVND (reference sequence). This CDR3 spans 13 amino acids. Trimming took 3 bases from V and 3 from J, leaving 6 bases between them. The CDR3 sequence: CASSISTNQPQHF. CDR3 coding DNA: TGTGCCAGTAGTATTAGCACCAATCAGCCCCAGCATTTT.

Only a few counts were recorded for this clonotype. Being one base from a much bigger clone, this may be a read error. CDR3: CASSSLGISAGQYF. The DNA of the CDR3 is TGTGCCAGCAGTTCCCTCGGGATATCAGCCGGGCAGTACTTC. This chain uses TRBV28 with TRBJ2-7; D is perhaps TRBD2 (5 bases). The V and J ends lost 4 bases and 9 bases respectively, with 19 bases between them. The CDR3 is 14 amino acids. Germline CDR1 MDHEN, CDR2 SYDVKM.

V is TRBV29-1 and J is TRBJ1-2; D unresolved. Germline V CDR1 and CDR2: SQVTM, ANQGSEA. The CDR3 consists of 12 residues. V lost 3 bases and J lost 2, with 7 bases in between. CDR3 in amino acids: CSVDAQNYGYTF. DNA of the CDR3: TGCAGCGTTGACGCCCAAAACTATGGCTACACCTTC.

The chain recombines TRBV18 with TRBJ2-7, with TRBD2 as a possible D gene (5 bases). V was trimmed by 2 bases and J by 2 bases, leaving 7 bases between them. Germline loops: CDR1 KGHSH, CDR2 LQKENI. This CDR3 contains 13 residues. CDR3 coding DNA: TGTGCCAGCTCACCAACACTAGCCTACGAGCAGTACTTC. Its translation is CASSPTLAYEQYF. The whole variable domain, filled in from reference TRBV18 and TRBJ2-7, reads NAGVMQNPRHLVRRRGQEARLRCSPMKGHSHVYWYRQLPEEGLKFMVYLQKENIIDESGMPKERFSAEFPKEGPSILRIQQVVRGDSAAYFCASSPTLAYEQYFGPGTRLTVT.

V gene TRBV9 combines with J gene TRBJ1-4; D uncertain. The germline V and J ends were trimmed by 1 base and 2 bases, with 6 bases remaining between them. This CDR3 region has 14 residues. Germline loops: CDR1 SGDLS, CDR2 YYNGEE. CDR3 residues: CASSVLGTNEKLFF. CDR3 coding DNA: TGTGCCAGCAGCGTACTCGGGACTAATGAAAAACTGTTTTTT.

This clonotype was picked up a small number of times. The J gene is TRBJ2-5, the V gene TRBV5-4; maybe TRBD2 (6 bases). The germline gives CDR1 SGHNT, CDR2 YYREEE (reference sequence). The CDR3 runs 15 residues. The V end was cut by 0 bases, the J end by 5 bases, with 14 bases between. The CDR3 loop is CASSLGSDGSETQYF. The CDR3 bases are TGTGCCAGCAGCTTGGGGTCTGACGGGAGTGAGACCCAGTACTTC.

The J gene is TRBJ2-5, the V gene TRBV30; D is ambiguous. The germline V gene encodes CDR1 GTSNPN and CDR2 SVGIG (reference sequence). Trimming cost V 0 bases and J 11 bases, with 10 bases left between them. The CDR3 runs to 11 residues. The CDR3 spells CAWSVPQKQYF. The CDR3 DNA sequence: TGTGCCTGGAGTGTCCCTCAAAAGCAGTACTTC. Filled out from reference TRBV30 and TRBJ2-5, the complete variable domain reads SQTIHQWPATLVQPVGSPLSLECTVEGTSNPNLYWYRQAAGRGLQLLFYSVGIGQISSEVPQNLSASRPQDRQFILSSKKLLLSDSGFYLCAWSVPQKQYFGPGTRLLVL.

This clonotype was observed at least ten times. This chain joins TRBV15 and TRBJ2-5, with a weak D call TRBD1 (6 bases). The CDR3 contains 15 residues. The germline CDR1 and CDR2 sequences are LNHNV and YYDKDF (reference sequence). Trimming stripped 3 bases from V and 3 bases from J, with 14 bases between. CDR3 coding DNA: TGTGCCACCAGCAGGGGAGACAGGAAAGAAGAGACCCAGTACTTC. This translates into CATSRGDRKEETQYF.

In DNA form, the CDR3 reads TGTGCCAGCATAGTAGCGTGGGGGGTTGTCATTGAAGCTTTCTTT. Amino acids: CASIVAWGVVIEAFF. The chain employs TRBV6-1 and TRBJ1-1, with D perhaps TRBD1 (5 bases). Trimming cost V 7 bases and J 7 bases, with 22 bases left between them. The CDR3 is 15 residues long. Germline CDR1 reads MNHNS; CDR2 reads SASEGT.

The rearrangement uses TRBV7-9 and TRBJ1-2; D unclear. From germline, CDR1 is SEHNR and CDR2 FQNEAQ (reference sequence). The CDR3 length is 15 residues. Trimming pared 5 bases from V and 3 bases from J, leaving 16 bases between. The chain's CDR3 is CASSPTTPGDYGYTF. The CDR3 region has the DNA TGTGCCAGCAGCCCCACAACGCCAGGAGACTATGGCTACACCTTC.

This clonotype was seen many times. The chain is built from TRBV30 and TRBJ1-1, with 8 bases identical to TRBD1. This CDR3 spans 14 amino acids. Germline values: CDR1 GTSNPN, CDR2 SVGIG (reference sequence). After removal of 4 bases from V and 6 bases from J, the junction contained 10 bases not matched to a gene. CDR3 nucleotides: TGTGCCTGGACCCCAGGGGGCCTACTCGCTGAAGCTTTCTTT. It is translated as CAWTPGGLLAEAFF.

This chain uses TRBV19 with TRBJ2-6, with unresolved D. The germline CDR1 and CDR2 sequences are LNHDA and SQIVND (reference sequence). The CDR3 length is 15 residues. Trimming left V 6 bases short and J 2 bases short, with 11 bases between. The CDR3 spells CASSKEEAGANVLTF. The CDR3 DNA reads as TGTGCCAGTAGCAAGGAAGAGGCTGGGGCCAACGTCCTGACTTTC.

The chain recombines TRBV20-1 with TRBJ1-6, with 7 nucleotides matching TRBD1. V lost 5 bases to trimming and J lost 7 bases; unmatched junction nucleotides: 5. CDR1 and CDR2 from the germline V gene are DFQATT and SNEGSKA (reference sequence). The length of the CDR3 is 13 residues. CDR3 DNA: TGCAGTGCTGTGACAGGGCCCAATTCACCCCTCCACTTT. Protein: CSAVTGPNSPLHF.